This T cell receptor beta chain is from a study of blood T cell repertoires in COVID-19. The overall study: The origin of the acute and convalescent COVID-19 samples was the United States, Italy and Spain. Sample material is recorded as cDNA or gDNA derived from T cells, B-cell-depleted T cells, or PBMCs.

There are a few counts of this clone. In the authors' workflow: Reference gene primer amplification gave nucleated cell count estimates. The table came from immunoSEQ multiplex PCR; TCRdb's copy has only in-frame clones and leaves some out. D and trimming come from the DNA, and the V and J calls and clone size come from that table. The repertoire consists of roughly 50,000 clones, with over 75% occurring once and the leading ten covering 5.9%. CDR1 is LNHDA and CDR2 is SQIVND in the germline V gene (reference sequence). The trim removed 5 bases at V and 2 bases at J, leaving 11 bases unmatched. There are 17 residues in the CDR3.

The TCR sequence derives from a woman aged 55-69 years with acute or convalescent COVID-19. The chain uses TRBV19 and TRBJ1-1; 10 bases are shared with TRBD1. Sequencing was done on a sample of peripheral blood. CDR3 sequence (DNA): TGTGCCAGTAGTCCCGTACTCCGACAGGGGGCCAACACTGAAGCTTTCTTT. This encodes CASSPVLRQGANTEAFF.